This T cell receptor (beta chain) was retrieved from a study of T cell repertoires in cytomegalovirus infection (dated by TCRdb to the late 2010s). General notes on the study: Recently identified HLA-C-restricted CMV epitopes, whose presentation resists viral immunomodulation, were targeted by peptide stimulations together with well-studied HLA-B-restricted epitopes. Donor HLA type was relevant to the analysis, as public TCR beta signatures indicated carriage of CMV infection together with the matching HLA type.

Sequenced using an Illumina HiSeq 1500. The public reads were quality trimmed at Q25 with fastp and then assembled into clones with MiXCR by TCRdb, keeping productive beta chains. Rows are unified per CDR3 protein, each entry keeping the most common DNA and genes. The sample includes approximately 910,000 distinct CDR3 sequences, with about a third observed a single time. The top ten constitute 13% of the sample. Concerning this clonotype itself: Its binding antigen is unknown. No base qualities exist here, and no much larger clone lies one base off it.

The germline V gene (reference sequence) yields LNHDA for CDR1 and SQIVND for CDR2. V was cut back by 5 bases and J by 7 bases, leaving a gap of 15 bases between them. The CDR3 numbers 15 residues from cysteine through phenylalanine. The entry retains the CDR3 DNA only, 45 bases that are in frame from base 1. Summary of the overall study and its limitations: In the ex vivo response, HLA-C-restricted CMV-specific TCR beta clonotypes were dominant, and in two of eight donors the single most frequent clonotype came from this HLA-C-restricted group. Carriers of CMV infection plus the relevant HLA type were discriminated by the cumulative frequency of public TCR beta family members in the study cohort and in an independent roughly 370-donor cohort.

Taken with the paper, the label for treatment or condition translates to: in vitro stimulation with specific CMV peptide epitopes to enrich CMV-specific T cells. The TCR originated in a human donor in good health (CMV status not recorded). Some clones in this sample may be carry-over from other donors' samples. Here the chain combines TRBV19 and TRBJ1-6, with the D gene not clear enough to name. The sequencing used cultured CD8+ T cells from PBMCs, collected from culture after CMV antigen stimulation. The nucleotide sequence reads TGTGCCAGTAGTCTTCGACCCCTGGGGAATTCACCCCTCCACTTT. Translated, it gives CASSLRPLGNSPLHF.